The present T cell receptor beta chain was sequenced within a study of CD4+ T cells in melanoma. Findings and limits, study-wide: Neoantigen-specific CD4+ T cells in melanoma reportedly had diverse differentiation states.

Many counts were recorded for this clone. What it binds is unknown. TCRdb's copy holds only in-frame clones and misses some; the assay was immunoSEQ multiplex PCR. The sample records roughly 60,000 clones, 55% to 75% being singletons. This sequence originates from a human donor with melanoma. The sequencing sample was made of tumor tissue.

For the CDR3, the DNA is TGTGCCAGCGGGGGGGCAGGACAGGGAGGCTCACCCCTCCACTTT. This translates into CASGGAGQGGSPLHF. V and J are TRBV9 and TRBJ1-6; 8 bases match TRBD1. The junction had 13 bases not matched to a gene; V was cut back by 7 bases and J by 10 bases. This CDR3 has 15 residues. Germline V lookup: CDR1 SGDLS, CDR2 YYNGEE.